The entry that follows covers one T cell receptor beta chain sequence. Its antigen is as yet unknown. The sample comes from a study of regulatory T cells in long-lasting Graves disease. Study-level points and caveats: TRBV28, TRBJ1-2 and TRBJ2-5 were favored in persistent disease.

Arm-PCR of CDR3 regions with iRepertoire HTBI primers generated TCR beta libraries. TCRdb re-called the multiplex PCR reads with MiXCR, one entry per CDR3 protein. This table has 350,000 to 450,000 distinct CDR3 sequences, around 21% appearing once. Time point: persistent/refractory GD, antithyroid drugs over 5 years with positive TRAb. RNA extracted from PBMCs served as the sequencing template. V shed 5 bases and J 14 bases; nucleotides not matched to a gene: 5. This CDR3 is built from 11 residues. This receptor was taken from a female donor with Graves disease. The input for sequencing was peripheral blood mononuclear cells (PBMCs), taken when the disease was refractory, from a patient treated with antithyroid drugs. The chain recombines TRBV12-3 or TRBV12-4 with TRBJ2-1, with 8 bases matching TRBD2. The CDR3 DNA reads as TGTGCCAGCAGTGGGACTAGTGTTGAGTTCTTC. Translating gives CASSGTSVEFF.